Following are 17 T cell receptor beta chains from one sample sequenced in a study of shared clonotypes between healthy human individuals. The assay was immunoSEQ multiplex PCR, and TCRdb's table has in-frame clones only and misses some. The repertoire has some 1 million clones, around four fifths of them found once; the top ten carry approximately 1.5%. Sequenced sample: memory CD4+ T cells sorted from blood. Specified subset: CD45RA-negative fraction. Receptors were obtained from a man aged 18 to 29 in good health.

The chain links TRBV6-1 to TRBJ2-7; D unresolved. Germline V lookup: CDR1 MNHNS, CDR2 SASEGT. Between the trimmed V and J ends, which lost 7 bases and 0 bases, there was a span of 16 bases. The CDR3 runs 15 residues. The CDR3 DNA sequence: TGTGCCAGCACCGAGGTTTACCCAGGCTCCTACGAGCAGTACTTC. Protein sequence: CASTEVYPGSYEQYF.

The chain couples TRBV5-8 to TRBJ1-6; D uncertain. Germline values: CDR1 SGHTS, CDR2 YDEGEE. V lost 2 bases and J lost 6, with 9 bases in between. This CDR3 has 14 amino acids. The CDR3 is CASSFQALNSPLHF. Here the CDR3 DNA reads TGTGCCAGCAGCTTTCAGGCCCTTAATTCACCCCTCCACTTT.

The chain uses TRBV5-6 and TRBJ2-1; possibly TRBD2 for D (6 bases). Germline loops: CDR1 SGHDT, CDR2 YYEEEE. This CDR3 contains 15 residues. V lost 0 bases and J 1 base, leaving 8 bases between the germline ends. CDR3 sequence: CASSLDAGSYNEQFF. CDR3 nucleotide sequence: TGTGCCAGCAGCTTGGACGCGGGGTCCTACAATGAGCAGTTCTTC.

The chain employs TRBV12-5 and TRBJ1-4; possibly TRBD1 for D (5 bases). Germline V gene sequence: CDR1 LGHNT, CDR2 FRNRAP. Trimming shortened V by 8 bases and J by 4 bases, and 17 bases separated the two germline ends. This CDR3 has 15 residues. CDR3 amino acids: CASLGPFRSNEKLFF. Written as DNA, the CDR3 is TGTGCTAGTTTGGGGCCCTTTAGGAGTAATGAAAAACTGTTTTTT.

This clone was picked up a small number of times. The sample holds other DNA sequences that translate to the same CDR3. Written as DNA, the CDR3 is TGTGCCAGCACTTTGGGGGGCCACAATGAGCAGTTCTTC. Translation gives CASTLGGHNEQFF. The V gene is TRBV28, the J gene TRBJ2-1; the D call may be TRBD1 or TRBD2 (6 bases each). Germline V gene lookup returns CDR1 MDHEN and CDR2 SYDVKM. This CDR3 comprises 13 residues. V gave up 7 bases and J gave up 5 bases, with 12 bases separating them.

This rearrangement joins TRBV10-3 to TRBJ1-1; the D gene is possibly TRBD1 (5 bases). The CDR3 has 13 amino acids. V was clipped by 10 bases and J by 0 bases, with 12 bases between them. CDR1 ENHRY and CDR2 SYGVKD come from the germline V gene. Written as DNA, the CDR3 is TGTGCCAACAGCCAGGGTTTGAACACTGAAGCTTTCTTT. Translated, it gives CANSQGLNTEAFF.

V and J are TRBV11-2 and TRBJ1-2, with TRBD1 as a possible D gene (6 bases). The CDR3 has 15 amino acids. V was pared by 3 bases and J by 7 bases, with 18 bases between. Looked up from germline, CDR1 is SGHAT and CDR2 is FQNNGV. The CDR3 sequence is CASSFSYGGLGGYTF. CDR3 in DNA: TGTGCCAGCAGCTTTTCGTACGGGGGGCTTGGTGGCTACACCTTC. Full variable domain (rest looked up from reference TRBV11-2 and TRBJ1-2): EAGVAQSPRYKIIEKRQSVAFWCNPISGHATLYWYQQILGQGPKLLIQFQNNGVVDDSQLPKDRFSAERLKGVDSTLKIQPAKLEDSAVYLCASSFSYGGLGGYTFGSGTRLTVV.

The rearrangement links TRBV28 to TRBJ2-7; unclear D gene. The V gene lost 5 bases and the J gene lost 5 bases, with 10 bases spanning the gap. The CDR3 spans 12 residues. CDR1 is MDHEN, CDR2 SYDVKM, per germline. CDR3 region: CASSRGSHEQYF. The CDR3 region has the DNA TGTGCCAGCAGTCGAGGTTCCCACGAGCAGTACTTC.

The chain is built from TRBV28 and TRBJ1-6, with D maybe TRBD1 (5 bases). CDR1 MDHEN and CDR2 SYDVKM come from the germline V gene. The CDR3 has 13 amino acids. V was cut by 8 bases and J by 9 bases, with 14 bases left in between. The CDR3 DNA sequence: TGTGCCAGCCTAGCAGGTCAGGGTTCACCCCTCCACTTT. Its protein is CASLAGQGSPLHF.

This clone was seen ten or more times. The CDR3 reads CASSSRQNTEAFF. CDR3 DNA sequence: TGTGCCAGCAGCTCCCGCCAGAACACTGAAGCTTTCTTT. The V call is TRBV7-3, the J call TRBJ1-1; no firm D call. The ends were cut back, 4 bases at V and 1 base at J, with 7 bases in the middle. This CDR3 is 13 amino acids long. The germline CDR1 and CDR2 sequences are SGHTA and FQGTGA.

The V and J genes are TRBV14 and TRBJ2-1, with 7 bases aligning to TRBD2. Germline assignment: CDR1 SGHDN and CDR2 FVKESK. V lost 2 bases, J lost 9 bases, and 13 bases stayed unmatched. The CDR3 totals 16 residues. The DNA of the CDR3 is TGTGCCAGCAGCCAACGTTTTCCGGGAGGTCAAAGTGAGCAGTTCTTC. Amino acids: CASSQRFPGGQSEQFF.

V usage is TRBV11-2 and J usage is TRBJ1-3; maybe TRBD1 (5 bases). This CDR3 has 16 residues. V shed 3 bases and J shed 0 bases, with 12 bases lying between them. CDR1 SGHAT and CDR2 FQNNGV come from the germline V gene. CDR3 amino acids: CASSFEGLRSGNTIYF. The CDR3 DNA is TGTGCCAGCAGCTTCGAGGGGCTCCGCTCTGGAAACACCATATATTTT.

The J gene is TRBJ1-2, the V gene TRBV6-5, with no clear D. V lost 7 bases and J 8 bases, leaving 14 bases between the germline ends. The CDR3 sequence is 12 residues long. Germline V gene sequence: CDR1 MNHEY, CDR2 SVGAGI. The CDR3: CASNAPRGGYTF. CDR3 bases: TGTGCCAGCAACGCTCCTCGGGGAGGCTACACCTTC.

This clone was observed a single time. Written as DNA, the CDR3 is TGTGCCAGCAGTCCACCGTGGGGGCTGGGGCAGCCCCAGCATTTT. It specifies CASSPPWGLGQPQHF. V usage is TRBV28 and J usage is TRBJ1-5; a possible D gene is TRBD1 (6 bases). Germline values: CDR1 MDHEN, CDR2 SYDVKM. The CDR3 sequence is 15 residues long. Trimming shortened V by 5 bases and J by 7 bases, and 18 bases separated the two germline ends.

This chain connects TRBV29-1 to TRBJ1-1; TRBD1 is a possible D gene (5 bases). Trimming removed 6 bases from V and 2 bases from J, with 13 bases in between. The CDR3 is 13 residues long. Germline loops: CDR1 SQVTM, CDR2 ANQGSEA. CDR3 loop: CSVGDGYNTEAFF. CDR3 DNA: TGCAGCGTGGGGGACGGATATAACACTGAAGCTTTCTTT.

This clone is a singleton in its sample. V gene TRBV14 combines with J gene TRBJ1-1; tentatively, D is TRBD1 (6 bases). V dropped 3 bases and J dropped 0 bases, with 11 bases sitting between them. This CDR3 is 15 amino acids long. The germline V gene has CDR1 SGHDN and CDR2 FVKESK. CDR3 coding DNA: TGTGCCAGCAGCCAGTTGGACAGACTGAACACTGAAGCTTTCTTT. This gives the protein CASSQLDRLNTEAFF. Looking up the rest from reference TRBV14 and TRBJ1-1 gives the full variable domain: EAGVTQFPSHSVIEKGQTVTLRCDPISGHDNLYWYRRVMGKEIKFLLHFVKESKQDESGMPNNRFLAERTGGTYSTLKVQPAELEDSGVYFCASSQLDRLNTEAFFGQGTRLTVV.

This chain links TRBV30 with TRBJ2-4; D is unclear. Trimming took off 4 bases at V and 6 bases at J, with 19 bases between the two ends. From germline, CDR1 is GTSNPN and CDR2 SVGIG (reference sequence). The CDR3 spans 15 residues. The CDR3, as DNA: TGTGCCTGGACCCCTCTGGCAGGCCGATTAAACATTCAGTACTTC. Protein product: CAWTPLAGRLNIQYF.